This T cell receptor beta chain was recorded in a study of molecular identifiers for immune sequencing clone quantification. The V end lost 0 bases, the J end lost 7 bases, and 10 bases lay between the germline ends. Germline loops: CDR1 LGHDT, CDR2 YNNKEL (reference sequence). The CDR3 runs 14 residues. TCRdb fed the PCR reads into MiXCR, producing one record per CDR3 protein. The sample lists 90,000 or so distinct CDR3 sequences, over 20% occurring once. Sequencing was performed on naive CD8+ T cells from blood, with Jurkat cell RNA spiked in. The sample's subset: FACS-sorted CD8+CD4-CCR7+CD45RA+ naive T cells. The source is a human donor in good health. Some libraries in this study had Jurkat cell RNA spiked in. The gene calls are TRBV3-1 and TRBJ1-5; no definite D call. This chain's CDR3 is CASSQDKLLQPQHF. As DNA, the CDR3 is TGTGCCAGCAGCCAAGATAAACTACTCCAGCCCCAGCATTTT.